This entry features one T cell receptor beta chain sequence. What it recognizes is unknown. Trimming took off 7 bases at V and 0 bases at J, with 9 bases between the two ends. Germline CDR1 is SNHLY and CDR2 is FYNNEI. The length of the CDR3 is 14 residues. Measured with immunoSEQ multiplex PCR; TCRdb has only the in-frame clones, and not every one. The sample includes 200,000 to 250,000 clones, around 78% of them seen just once. This entry comes from a study of cytomegalovirus exposure and HLA in healthy donors. The wider study: The approximately 710 first-cohort repertoires and the roughly 130 validation repertoires shared the same platform, a later analysis reported. The study's findings and limits: The investigators catalogued 164 TCR beta chains as cytomegalovirus-associated. In vitro testing confirmed a few CMV-associated chains as specific for CMV antigens.

This TCR derives from a young woman in good health and CMV-seronegative. The chain joins TRBV2 to TRBJ1-4; D remains ambiguous. Sequenced input: PBMCs. CDR3 residues: CASKAGTTNEKLFF. The CDR3 nucleotides are TGTGCCAGCAAGGCGGGGACAACTAATGAAAAACTGTTTTTT. Variable domain in full (rest from reference TRBV2 and TRBJ1-4): EPEVTQTPSHQVTQMGQEVILRCVPISNHLYFYWYRQILGQKVEFLVSFYNNEISEKSEIFDDQFSVERPDGSNFTLKIRSTKLEDSAMYFCASKAGTTNEKLFFGSGTQLSVL.